This T cell receptor (beta chain) was profiled in a study of vaccination and CD4 T cells after COVID-19. On the study more broadly: The cells in question were stimulated using overlapping spike peptides derived from SARS-CoV-2, HCoV-NL63, HCoV-OC43 and HCoV-229E.

Described treatment: approximately 9-day PBMC culture with coronavirus spike peptide pools or control peptides (ViraFEST assay). Cultures used two million PBMCs per well, about 10 IU/ml IL-2 and about 10 ug/ml peptides. As for this clonotype: Its specificity is unknown.

Germline V lookup: CDR1 SGHVS, CDR2 FNYEAQ. With 1 base removed from V and 8 bases from J, the gap between germline ends came to 12 bases. The CDR3 sequence is 15 residues long. Once obtained from cultured CD4+ T cells, the DNA was sequenced using the Oncomine TCR Beta short-read assay. Researchers extracted genomic DNA from CD4+ T cells that had been cultured. Using its own MiXCR run on the PCR reads, TCRdb lists one record per CDR3 protein. Among almost 25,000 distinct CDR3 sequences, about 56% were seen once, and the ten largest hold about 7.8%. Study-level points and caveats: There was no significant change from about 20 to 38 median reactive clonotypes.

The sample taken for sequencing was CD4+ T cells from blood, cultured in vitro. This chain connects TRBV7-6 to TRBJ1-6; no definite D call. The sequence was collected from a human donor who had recovered from COVID-19. CDR3: CASSLDGVWHSPLHF. CDR3 DNA sequence: TGTGCCAGCAGCTTAGATGGGGTTTGGCATTCACCCCTCCACTTT.